A single sample is the source of the 23 T cell receptor beta chains below, sequenced in a study of T cell responses to AZD1222 COVID-19 vaccine (dated by TCRdb to the early 2020s). The library relied on the immunoSEQ multiplex PCR assay. This is the immuneACCESS table as TCRdb keeps it, with only in-frame sequences that have V and J called. A part of the clones is gone; compared with another copy, unresolved V genes explain less than half, and the rest is unexplained. This sample has about 160,000 clones in its table, and approximately 92% of those were observed once. The ten most abundant clones make up about 6.9% of the sample. This specimen's time point label, per the study, means: baseline before first vaccination. The specimen comprised peripheral blood, sampled on day 0 of AZD1222 vaccination. Receptors were obtained from an adult in good health.

This sequence joins TRBV6-1 and TRBJ2-3, with 10 bases that match TRBD2. CDR3 size: 14 residues. V shed 2 bases and J 4 bases; nucleotides not matched to a gene: 0. The germline gives CDR1 MNHNS, CDR2 SASEGT. The CDR3 sequence is CASSELAGADTQYF. The CDR3 DNA reads TGTGCCAGCAGTGAACTAGCGGGGGCAGATACGCAGTATTTT.

This rearrangement joins TRBV10-3 to TRBJ2-3, with no clear D. Germline CDR1 ENHRY, CDR2 SYGVKD. CDR3 length: 14 amino acids. Trimming removed 5 bases at V and 2 bases at J, with 11 bases between. For the CDR3, the DNA is TGTGCCATCAGTTTTTCAGGATCCACAGATACGCAGTATTTT. Translation: CAISFSGSTDTQYF.

The chain combines TRBV4-1 with TRBJ2-3, with D tentatively TRBD2 (6 bases). Per germline, CDR1 MGHRA and CDR2 YSYEKL. This CDR3 contains 13 residues. Trimming cost V 7 bases and J 3 bases, with 11 bases left between them. Written as DNA, the CDR3 is TGCGCCAGCACCGGGGGTTGGACAGATACGCAGTATTTT. This sequence encodes CASTGGWTDTQYF.

V gene TRBV7-3 combines with J gene TRBJ1-2, with a possible D match to TRBD1 (6 bases). The CDR3 has 11 amino acids. Trimming cost V 4 bases and J 8 bases, with 8 bases left between them. CDR1 SGHTA and CDR2 FQGTGA come from the germline V gene. The CDR3 region is CASSSGGGYTF. As DNA, the CDR3 is TGTGCCAGCAGCTCCGGGGGCGGCTACACCTTC.

Only a few counts were recorded for this clone. The chain carries TRBV29-1 and TRBJ1-1; no clear D. Trimming pared 6 bases from V and 4 bases from J, leaving 9 bases between. The germline V gene encodes CDR1 SQVTM and CDR2 ANQGSEA. This CDR3 has 11 residues. The CDR3 sequence: CSVAQVTEAFF. CDR3 coding DNA: TGCAGCGTCGCCCAGGTCACTGAAGCTTTCTTT.

The gene calls are TRBV19 and TRBJ1-1; TRBD1 might be the D (6 bases). CDR3 length equals 16 residues. From germline, CDR1 is LNHDA and CDR2 SQIVND (reference sequence). V lost 4 bases, J lost 0 bases, and 15 bases lay in between. In nucleotides, the CDR3 is TGTGCCAGTAGTAACCCCAGACAGGCCGTGAACACTGAAGCTTTCTTT. This codes for CASSNPRQAVNTEAFF.

The chain couples TRBV28 to TRBJ2-7, with D maybe TRBD1 (5 bases). Trimming removed 6 bases from V and 5 bases from J, with 14 bases in between. The germline CDR1 and CDR2 sequences are MDHEN and SYDVKM. This CDR3 is 13 amino acids long. The CDR3 here is CASSQGNLHEQYF. The CDR3 DNA reads as TGTGCCAGCAGCCAGGGAAATCTCCACGAGCAGTACTTC.

In this sample, this clone turned up a few times. The V call is TRBV5-3, the J call TRBJ1-6; maybe TRBD1 (6 bases). TRBV5-3 is an open reading frame, and its role is uncertain. This CDR3 is 15 amino acids long. The V and J ends lost 4 bases and 9 bases respectively, with 17 bases between them. The CDR3 coding sequence is TGTGCCAGAAGCCGTGACAGGAAGGTAGGTTCACCCCTCCACTTT. Its protein is CARSRDRKVGSPLHF.

This rearrangement joins TRBV5-1 to TRBJ2-3, with 8 nucleotides matching TRBD2. V lost 5 bases to trimming and J lost 2 bases; unmatched junction nucleotides: 10. Germline V gives CDR1 SGHRS, CDR2 YFSETQ. The CDR3 has 16 amino acids. In DNA, the CDR3 is TGCGCCAGCAGAGCTCCGGGACTAGTAAACACAGATACGCAGTATTTT. Protein sequence: CASRAPGLVNTDTQYF.

This chain joins TRBV7-3 and TRBJ2-3, with 12 bases matching TRBD1. This CDR3 contains 15 residues. Germline CDR1 and CDR2: SGHTA and FQGTGA. V lost 6 bases, J lost 6 bases, and 7 bases stayed unmatched. In DNA, the CDR3 is TGTGCCAGCAGGCCCGGGACAGGGGGCATGGATACGCAGTATTTT. Its translation is CASRPGTGGMDTQYF.

The genes are TRBV19 and TRBJ1-2; TRBD1 might be the D (5 bases). Trimming took 1 base from V and 5 from J, leaving 11 bases between them. Germline V CDR1 and CDR2: LNHDA, SQIVND (reference sequence). The CDR3 contains 14 residues. The CDR3 is CASSIGGDSYGYTF. For the CDR3, the DNA is TGTGCCAGTAGTATAGGAGGCGACAGTTATGGCTACACCTTC. The variable domain in full, with the rest retrieved from reference TRBV19 and TRBJ1-2, is DGGITQSPKYLFRKEGQNVTLSCEQNLNHDAMYWYRQDPGQGLRLIYYSQIVNDFQKGDIAEGYSVSREKKESFPLTVTSAQKNPTAFYLCASSIGGDSYGYTFGSGTRLTVV.

The chain couples TRBV3-1 (or the pseudogene TRBV3-2) to TRBJ2-3; a weak D match, TRBD2 (6 bases). This CDR3 has 15 amino acids. CDR1 LGHDT and CDR2 YNNKEL come from the germline V gene (reference sequence). Trimming left V 1 base short and J 1 base short, with 9 bases between. The CDR3: CASSQGGDRTDTQYF. As DNA, the CDR3 is TGTGCCAGCAGCCAAGGCGGGGACCGCACAGATACGCAGTATTTT.

The V gene is TRBV7-3, the J gene TRBJ2-1, with D unresolved. CDR1 and CDR2 (germline): SGHTA, FQGTGA. V was trimmed by 4 bases and J by 5 bases, leaving 9 bases between them. The CDR3 extends over 13 amino acids. CDR3 region: CASSSPPDNEQFF. The DNA of the CDR3 is TGTGCCAGCAGCTCCCCCCCGGACAATGAGCAGTTCTTC.

This chain joins TRBV5-8 and TRBJ2-3; 7 bases fit TRBD1. CDR3 length equals 16 residues. Looked up from germline, CDR1 is SGHTS and CDR2 is YDEGEE. With V trimmed by 0 bases and J by 2 bases, 6 bases remained unmatched. The CDR3 sequence is CASSLAAGTDTDTQYF. The CDR3 DNA reads TGTGCCAGCAGCTTGGCCGCCGGGACAGACACAGATACGCAGTATTTT.

The CDR3 nucleotides are TGTGCCAGTAGTACACAGGCCCTTCGCAATGAGCAGTTCTTC. Translating it yields CASSTQALRNEQFF. The genes are TRBV19 and TRBJ2-1, with a weak D call TRBD1 (5 bases). The length of the CDR3 is 14 residues. The V end was cut by 4 bases, the J end by 6 bases, with 13 bases between. Per germline, CDR1 LNHDA and CDR2 SQIVND (reference sequence).

CDR3 sequence: CASRAGTGAGETQYF. As DNA, the CDR3 is TGCGCCAGCAGAGCCGGGACAGGGGCGGGGGAGACCCAGTACTTC. The V call is TRBV10-2, the J call TRBJ2-5; 10 positions match TRBD1. Unmatched junction bases numbered 9, after V lost 6 bases and J lost 5 bases. Germline lookup yields CDR1 WSHSY and CDR2 SAAADI. This CDR3 contains 15 residues.

The chain combines TRBV19 with TRBJ2-7; 9 nucleotides align to TRBD2. The CDR3 loop spans 18 amino acids. V trimming: 3 bases; J trimming: 1 base; junction bases outside the gene matches: 13. The germline gives CDR1 LNHDA, CDR2 SQIVND (reference sequence). In DNA form, the CDR3 reads TGTGCCAGTAGTATGGGTCCAGCGGGGGGCTTAACGTCCTACGAGCAGTACTTC. This sequence encodes CASSMGPAGGLTSYEQYF.

This rearrangement joins TRBV25-1 to TRBJ1-5; a weak D match, TRBD1 (6 bases). The CDR3 consists of 17 residues. Between the trimmed V and J ends, which lost 3 bases and 3 bases, there was a span of 18 bases. Germline V gives CDR1 MGHDK, CDR2 SYGVNS. CDR3 sequence: CASSDSRTVGVNQPQHF. The CDR3 nucleotides read TGTGCCAGCAGTGATTCCCGGACAGTGGGGGTCAATCAGCCCCAGCATTTT.

The chain joins TRBV19 to TRBJ1-4; D not resolved. CDR3 length: 13 amino acids. The V end lost 3 bases, the J end lost 8 bases, and 10 bases lay between the germline ends. Germline CDR1 and CDR2: LNHDA and SQIVND (reference sequence). CDR3 residues: CASSIRFGEKLFF. For the CDR3, the DNA is TGTGCCAGTAGTATTAGGTTCGGGGAAAAACTGTTTTTT. The full variable domain, with the rest looked up from reference TRBV19 and TRBJ1-4, is DGGITQSPKYLFRKEGQNVTLSCEQNLNHDAMYWYRQDPGQGLRLIYYSQIVNDFQKGDIAEGYSVSREKKESFPLTVTSAQKNPTAFYLCASSIRFGEKLFFGSGTQLSVL.

This clone appeared a few times. The V call is TRBV10-1, the J call TRBJ1-2, with 8 positions matching TRBD1. The CDR3 contains 16 residues. Germline V gene lookup returns CDR1 WNHNN and CDR2 SYGVQD (reference sequence). Unmatched junction bases numbered 16, after V lost 6 bases and J lost 7 bases. CDR3 sequence: CASRENRDRFLCGYTF. DNA for the CDR3: TGCGCCAGCAGAGAAAACCGGGACAGGTTTCTTTGTGGCTACACCTTC.

In nucleotides, the CDR3 is TGTGCCAGCAGCGCGGGCACGGGGGGCGACGAGCAGTACTTC. This translates into CASSAGTGGDEQYF. J is TRBJ2-7 and V is TRBV7-9; possibly TRBD2 for D (7 bases). CDR1 SEHNR and CDR2 FQNEAQ come from the germline V gene (reference sequence). V lost 5 bases to trimming and J lost 5 bases, with 16 bases between them. The CDR3 has 14 amino acids.

V and J are TRBV4-1 and TRBJ1-4, with D unclear. V shed 2 bases and J shed 7 bases, with 5 bases lying between them. The germline CDR1 and CDR2 sequences are MGHRA and YSYEKL. CDR3 length equals 12 residues. The CDR3 spells CASSQPVEKLFF. The CDR3 DNA sequence: TGCGCCAGCAGCCAACCGGTTGAAAAACTGTTTTTT.

The V call is TRBV11-2, the J call TRBJ2-7; the D call may be TRBD1 or TRBD2 (5 bases each). The V and J ends lost 5 bases and 3 bases respectively, with 17 bases between them. There are 15 residues in the CDR3. Germline V lookup: CDR1 SGHAT, CDR2 FQNNGV. The CDR3 spells CASSPLRRTFYEQYF. The CDR3, as DNA: TGTGCCAGCAGCCCTCTTCGGAGGACATTCTACGAGCAGTACTTC.